The rows below give T cell receptor beta chains drawn from one sample of a study of T cell responses to AZD1222 COVID-19 vaccine. Data came from immunoSEQ multiplex PCR; TCRdb stores just in-frame clones and leaves some out. The table includes 140,000 to 150,000 clones, more than 85% detected once. The source was peripheral blood, collected on day 0 of AZD1222 vaccination. The receptors here all came from an adult in good health. The CDR3 runs from the conserved cysteine through the conserved F or W. The order of the fields is V gene, D gene, CDR3 length, J gene, clone size, CDR3 protein, CDR3 DNA. A D gene is named only where the DNA matches it firmly. Size tells how often a clone was seen (once, few, many) or the class of an expanded clone, and some rows leave it out.

>TRBV7-5|NA|19|TRBJ2-6|NA
CARSFSVGGEGPGANVLTF
TGTGCCAGAAGCTTTTCAGTAGGGGGGGAAGGACCTGGGGCCAACGTCCTGACTTTC
>TRBV7-9|TRBD1|18|TRBJ2-2|NA
CASSLDQLGTVFDGELFF
TGTGCCAGCAGCTTGGATCAATTAGGGACAGTGTTCGACGGGGAGCTGTTTTTT
>TRBV10-3|NA|14|TRBJ2-2|once
CAISGHAHTGELFF
TGTGCCATCAGTGGACATGCCCACACCGGGGAGCTGTTTTTT
>TRBV5-1|NA|13|TRBJ2-3|NA
CASSGPSTDTQYF
TGCGCCAGCAGTGGTCCTAGCACAGATACGCAGTATTTT
>TRBV7-3|TRBD2|15|TRBJ2-1|NA
CASSITGTSMDEQFF
TGTGCCAGCAGCATAACCGGGACTAGTATGGATGAGCAGTTCTTC
>TRBV6-6|TRBD1|14|TRBJ1-1|NA
CASSEQGGSAEAFF
TGTGCCAGCAGCGAACAGGGGGGAAGCGCTGAAGCTTTCTTT
>TRBV6-4|NA|15|TRBJ2-3|NA
CASSLERGRADTQYF
TGTGCCAGCAGCCTGGAGAGGGGCAGGGCAGATACGCAGTATTTT
>TRBV5-1|NA|15|TRBJ2-1|NA
CASTPWRTEYNEQFF
TGCGCCAGCACCCCATGGAGAACAGAATACAATGAGCAGTTCTTC
>TRBV7-2|NA|15|TRBJ1-2|NA
CASSLEGDYNYGYTF
TGTGCCAGCAGCTTAGAAGGGGATTATAACTATGGCTACACCTTC
>TRBV7-8|NA|14|TRBJ1-2|once
CASSLVGSDYGYTF
TGTGCCAGCAGCTTAGTTGGGTCGGACTATGGCTACACCTTC
>TRBV19|TRBD2|15|TRBJ2-1|NA
CASSTPGTSRNEQFF
TGTGCCAGTAGTACCCCCGGGACTAGTCGGAATGAGCAGTTCTTC
>TRBV5-5|TRBD1|16|TRBJ1-6|NA
CASSPRWEGQGSPLHF
TGTGCCAGCAGCCCTCGGTGGGAGGGACAGGGCTCACCCCTCCACTTT
>TRBV10-1|TRBD2|15|TRBJ2-1|few
CASSAGTSGNNEQFF
TGCGCCAGCAGTGCCGGGACTAGCGGGAACAATGAGCAGTTCTTC
>TRBV6-4|NA|13|TRBJ2-5|NA
CASARELKETQYF
TGTGCCAGCGCCAGGGAGTTAAAAGAGACCCAGTACTTC
>TRBV2|NA|12|TRBJ1-4|NA
CASSHPEEKLFF
TGTGCCAGCAGTCATCCTGAGGAAAAACTGTTTTTT
>TRBV27|NA|15|TRBJ2-1|NA
CASSPRTAAYNEQFF
TGTGCCAGCAGTCCACGGACAGCAGCCTACAATGAGCAGTTCTTC
>TRBV5-1|NA|17|TRBJ1-4|NA
CASSLRVGGSTNEKLFF
TGCGCCAGCAGCCTCCGGGTAGGGGGAAGCACTAATGAAAAACTGTTTTTT
>TRBV11-2|NA|15|TRBJ1-4|NA
CASSTNGGPNEKLFF
TGTGCCAGCAGCACCAACGGGGGGCCGAACGAAAAACTGTTTTTT
>TRBV2|TRBD1|15|TRBJ2-7|NA
CASSEGQGISYEQYF
TGTGCCAGCAGTGAAGGACAGGGAATCTCCTACGAGCAGTACTTC
>TRBV7-2|TRBD1|15|TRBJ1-2|NA
CASSSPPGQTHGYTF
TGTGCCAGCAGCTCACCGCCGGGACAGACCCATGGCTACACCTTC
>TRBV10-3|NA|14|TRBJ2-1|NA
CAITPGELNNEQFF
TGTGCCATCACCCCGGGAGAGTTGAACAATGAGCAGTTCTTC
>TRBV12-3/TRBV12-4|TRBD1|12|TRBJ2-2|NA
CASSMGQGELFF
TGTGCCAGCAGTATGGGACAGGGGGAGCTGTTTTTT
>TRBV7-9|NA|15|TRBJ1-1|once
CASIIPGGQGPEAFF
TGTGCCAGCATTATCCCGGGGGGGCAGGGTCCTGAAGCTTTCTTT
>TRBV28|TRBD1|16|TRBJ1-5|once
CASRTGDLHSNQPQHF
TGTGCCAGCAGGACAGGGGATCTCCATAGCAATCAGCCCCAGCATTTT
>TRBV6-5|NA|14|TRBJ1-1|NA
CASSYYSGNTEAFF
TGTGCCAGCAGTTACTACTCGGGGAACACTGAAGCTTTCTTT
>TRBV7-9|TRBD1|16|TRBJ1-3|once
CASSPRGGASGNTIYF
TGTGCCAGCAGCCCTAGAGGGGGCGCTTCTGGAAACACCATATATTTT
>TRBV27|TRBD2|19|TRBJ2-3|NA
CASSFLLAGGSMGTDTQYF
TGTGCCAGCAGTTTCTTACTAGCGGGGGGCTCTATGGGCACAGATACGCAGTATTTT
>TRBV19|NA|15|TRBJ1-1|NA
CASSFDTDMNTEAFF
TGTGCCAGTAGTTTCGATACTGACATGAACACTGAAGCTTTCTTT
>TRBV6-5|NA|14|TRBJ1-5|NA
CASSFPPSNQPQHF
TGTGCCAGCAGTTTTCCGCCTAGCAATCAGCCCCAGCATTTT
>TRBV15|NA|16|TRBJ2-1|NA
CATSREGRIPYNEQFF
TGTGCCACCAGCAGAGAAGGAAGGATACCCTACAATGAGCAGTTCTTC
>TRBV28|NA|13|TRBJ1-1|NA
CASSGAGRTEAFF
TGTGCCAGCAGTGGGGCAGGGCGGACTGAAGCTTTCTTT
>TRBV5-8|NA|17|TRBJ2-5|few
CASSLAGMERVRETQYF
TGTGCCAGCAGCTTGGCGGGGATGGAGAGAGTCCGGGAGACCCAGTACTTC
>TRBV11-3|TRBD1|15|TRBJ2-2|NA
CASSPGTGNTGELFF
TGTGCCAGCAGCCCCGGGACAGGGAACACCGGGGAGCTGTTTTTT
>TRBV21-1|NA|14|TRBJ1-2|NA
CASSSFEAGYGYTF
TGTGCCAGCAGCAGTTTTGAGGCGGGCTATGGCTACACCTTC
>TRBV7-3|TRBD2|15|TRBJ2-7|NA
CASSAGASGDYEQYF
TGTGCCAGCAGCGCAGGGGCTAGCGGGGACTACGAGCAGTACTTC
>TRBV5-5|NA|13|TRBJ2-1|NA
CASSLYGGNEQFF
TGTGCCAGCAGCTTATATGGGGGAAATGAGCAGTTCTTC
>TRBV19|NA|15|TRBJ1-4|NA
CASSIGGSGHEKLFF
TGTGCCAGTAGTATTGGCGGGAGTGGGCATGAAAAACTGTTTTTT
>TRBV5-1|NA|13|TRBJ1-2|NA
CASSVLPDYGYTF
TGCGCCAGCAGCGTGCTCCCGGACTATGGCTACACCTTC
>TRBV6-5|NA|15|TRBJ1-4|few
CASRRRRDFKEKLFF
TGTGCCAGCAGAAGGAGGCGCGACTTTAAGGAAAAACTGTTTTTT
>TRBV19|NA|12|TRBJ1-1|NA
CASKEGDTEAFF
TGTGCCAGTAAGGAGGGAGACACTGAAGCTTTCTTT
>TRBV5-4|NA|16|TRBJ1-2|NA
CASSPTGGRTNYGYTF
TGTGCCAGCAGCCCGACGGGGGGCAGGACTAACTATGGCTACACCTTC
>TRBV2|NA|13|TRBJ1-5|NA
CASSELIDQPQHF
TGTGCCAGCAGTGAACTTATAGACCAGCCCCAGCATTTT
>TRBV2|NA|15|TRBJ1-3|NA
CASRVGWSSGNTIYF
TGTGCCAGCAGGGTAGGATGGAGCTCTGGAAACACCATATATTTT
>TRBV3-1/TRBV3-2|NA|14|TRBJ1-1|NA
CASSQAGGNTEAFF
TGTGCCAGCAGCCAAGCGGGCGGAAACACTGAAGCTTTCTTT
>TRBV14|TRBD2|16|TRBJ2-7|NA
CASSQEGLAGNYEQYF
TGTGCCAGCAGCCAGGAGGGACTAGCGGGAAACTACGAGCAGTACTTC
>TRBV6-1|NA|14|TRBJ1-1|NA
CASSETDRNTEAFF
TGTGCCAGCAGTGAGACAGACCGAAACACTGAAGCTTTCTTT
>TRBV7-2|NA|14|TRBJ2-2|NA
CASSSGTRTGELFF
TGTGCCAGCAGCTCCGGGACGCGGACCGGGGAGCTGTTTTTT
>TRBV13|TRBD1|14|TRBJ2-7|NA
CASSGGQAGGEQYF
TGTGCCAGCAGCGGTGGACAGGCTGGTGGGGAGCAGTACTTC
>TRBV5-1|TRBD1|15|TRBJ1-1|NA
CASSLGGFGNTEAFF
TGCGCCAGCAGCTTAGGGGGCTTTGGGAACACTGAAGCTTTCTTT
>TRBV7-8|TRBD1|14|TRBJ2-7|NA
CASSLRDSTYEQYF
TGTGCCAGCAGCTTAAGGGACAGTACCTACGAGCAGTACTTC
>TRBV5-4|NA|16|TRBJ2-2|NA
CASSASTGSGTGELFF
TGTGCCAGCAGCGCATCCACAGGGAGCGGCACCGGGGAGCTGTTTTTT
>TRBV12-3/TRBV12-4|TRBD1|13|TRBJ1-5|few
CASGWGQNQPQHF
TGTGCCAGCGGATGGGGACAGAATCAGCCCCAGCATTTT
>TRBV3-1/TRBV3-2|NA|14|TRBJ2-7|few
CASSPGGSAYEQYF
TGTGCCAGCAGCCCTGGTGGGAGTGCCTACGAGCAGTACTTC
>TRBV11-1|NA|16|TRBJ1-1|NA
CASSLASFYGNTEAFF
TGTGCCAGCAGCTTAGCAAGTTTTTACGGGAACACTGAAGCTTTCTTT
>TRBV2|TRBD1|15|TRBJ2-1|NA
CASKTSRDRGTEQFF
TGTGCCAGCAAGACATCCCGGGACAGGGGAACTGAGCAGTTCTTC
>TRBV12-5|NA|12|TRBJ2-7|once
CASGLLQGEQYF
TGTGCTAGTGGTTTACTTCAGGGCGAGCAGTACTTC